This TCR beta chain was documented in a study of cytomegalovirus exposure and HLA in healthy donors. V was trimmed by 0 bases and J by 5 bases, leaving 7 bases between them. The CDR3 contains 12 residues. The germline gives CDR1 GTSNPN, CDR2 SVGIG (reference sequence). The data were produced by immunoSEQ multiplex PCR, yet TCRdb's version contains in-frame clones alone and is incomplete. The sample has approximately 220,000 clones, more than 75% seen once. V gene TRBV30 combines with J gene TRBJ2-5, with D perhaps TRBD2 (5 bases). The source is a man aged 18 to 30 in good health and CMV-seronegative. Input material: PBMCs. This CDR3 is CAWSVLAETQYF. Written as DNA, the CDR3 is TGTGCCTGGAGTGTATTAGCGGAGACCCAGTACTTC.